Following are 27 T cell receptor beta chains from one sample sequenced in a study of T cells in localized non-small cell lung cancer. Method: immunoSEQ multiplex PCR; TCRdb's copy keeps in-frame clones and lacks some. The table records about 40,000 clones, about four fifths of them present only once. The input for sequencing was peripheral blood mononuclear cells, taken before any cancer treatment. The receptors were gathered from a male donor older than 55 with stage II lung adenocarcinoma.

The chain's CDR3 is CAISRTENQPQHF. In DNA, the CDR3 is TGTGCCATCAGCCGGACAGAAAATCAGCCCCAGCATTTT. The rearrangement links TRBV10-3 to TRBJ1-5; tentative D call: TRBD1 (6 bases). Germline CDR1 is ENHRY and CDR2 is SYGVKD. Trimming removed 6 bases at V and 4 bases at J, with 10 bases between. This CDR3 has 13 residues.

V is TRBV21-1 and J is TRBJ1-1; TRBD1, as called in the table, went unchecked against the DNA. TRBV21-1 is listed as a pseudogene. The CDR3 is 13 residues long. For the CDR3, the DNA is TGTGCCAGCACCCGGAACAGTAACACTGAAGCTTTCTTT. This gives the protein CASTRNSNTEAFF.

This sequence joins TRBV2 and TRBJ1-5; TRBD1 aligns across 8 bases. The CDR3 spans 14 residues. CDR1 and CDR2 (germline): SNHLY, FYNNEI. Trimming at V came to 4 bases and at J to 1 base, leaving 0 bases not matched to a gene. CDR3: CASSGQGSNQPQHF. The CDR3 coding sequence is TGTGCCAGCAGTGGACAGGGGAGCAATCAGCCCCAGCATTTT.

The genes are TRBV19 and TRBJ1-1; D call uncertain. The CDR3 has 13 residues. The germline gives CDR1 LNHDA, CDR2 SQIVND (reference sequence). Between the trimmed V and J ends, which lost 6 bases and 0 bases, there was a span of 8 bases. The CDR3 DNA reads TGTGCCAGTAGAGCAAGCCTGAACACTGAAGCTTTCTTT. It encodes CASRASLNTEAFF.

The chain combines TRBV4-1 with TRBJ1-5, with 7 positions matching TRBD1. Germline CDR1 MGHRA, CDR2 YSYEKL. This CDR3 has 16 amino acids. Trimming removed 1 base from V and 6 bases from J; junction bases left unmatched: 9. CDR3: CASSQVTGAEGQPQHF. The DNA for the CDR3 is TGCGCCAGCAGCCAAGTTACAGGGGCGGAAGGTCAGCCCCAGCATTTT.

This clone was seen a few times. The rearrangement uses TRBV15 and TRBJ2-1, with 10 bases fitting TRBD2. In germline, CDR1 is LNHNV, CDR2 YYDKDF (reference sequence). The CDR3 consists of 16 residues. Trimming took 1 base from V and 5 from J; bases not matched to a gene: 5. The CDR3 loop reads CATSRGSGRQNNEQFF. Here the CDR3 DNA reads TGTGCCACCAGCAGAGGTAGCGGGAGGCAAAACAATGAGCAGTTCTTC.

The CDR3 sequence: CASSLDPSGYNYGYTF. As DNA, the CDR3 is TGCGCCAGCAGCTTGGATCCTTCCGGGTACAACTATGGCTACACCTTC. J is TRBJ1-2 and V is TRBV5-1; D is undetermined. Germline-derived CDR1 and CDR2 are SGHRS and YFSETQ. The CDR3 runs to 16 residues. V lost 0 bases and J lost 2, with 14 bases in between.

This clone has more than one count but fewer than ten. The rearrangement uses TRBV6-5 and TRBJ1-5, with D unresolved. This CDR3 is built from 13 residues. The germline gives CDR1 MNHEY, CDR2 SVGAGI. V gave up 4 bases and J gave up 0 bases, with 4 bases separating them. This CDR3 is CASSLDSNQPQHF. CDR3 DNA: TGTGCCAGCAGTTTAGATAGCAATCAGCCCCAGCATTTT.

The chain has TRBV28 and TRBJ2-5; D is unclear. The J call may be in error: the DNA end matches TRBJ2-7 better. Germline assignment: CDR1 MDHEN and CDR2 SYDVKM. This CDR3 is built from 14 residues. CDR3 protein: CASRVLSLSYEQYF. CDR3 DNA: TGTGCCAGCAGAGTCTTATCGTTATCCTACGAGCAGTACTTC.

V usage is TRBV6-6 and J usage is TRBJ2-5; D is unclear. The ends were cut back, 10 bases at V and 1 base at J, with 13 bases in the middle. CDR3 length: 13 amino acids. Germline V lookup: CDR1 MNHNY, CDR2 SVGAGI (reference sequence). The CDR3 loop is CAIRQGSQETQYF. DNA of the CDR3: TGTGCCATCCGACAAGGATCCCAAGAGACCCAGTACTTC.

This chain links TRBV25-1 with TRBJ1-1; 9 nucleotides match TRBD1. The length of the CDR3 is 14 residues. CDR1 is MGHDK, CDR2 SYGVNS, per germline. J gave up 4 bases and V 2 bases, and 2 bases lay outside the gene matches. The CDR3, as DNA: TGTGCCAGCAGTGAACAGACAGGGGGCACTGAAGCTTTCTTT. Its translation: CASSEQTGGTEAFF.

This clone was seen a few times. This rearrangement joins TRBV9 to TRBJ2-2, with 8 bases that match TRBD2. The CDR3 has 17 amino acids. V was clipped by 1 base and J by 0 bases; unmatched bases: 5. In germline, CDR1 is SGDLS, CDR2 YYNGEE. CDR3 bases: TGTGCCAGCAGCGTAAGCAGCGGGAGATCGAACACCGGGGAGCTGTTTTTT. Translated, it gives CASSVSSGRSNTGELFF.

The chain carries TRBV28 and TRBJ2-7; TRBD1 or TRBD2 may be the D gene (6 bases each). Germline CDR1 and CDR2: MDHEN and SYDVKM. Trimming pared 5 bases from V and 6 bases from J, leaving 17 bases between. The CDR3 runs 14 residues. The CDR3 loop reads CASSTRGGQGEQYF. For the CDR3, the DNA is TGTGCCAGCAGTACCCGTGGGGGGCAGGGCGAGCAGTACTTC. Full variable domain (remainder filled in from reference TRBV28 and TRBJ2-7): DVKVTQSSRYLVKRTGEKVFLECVQDMDHENMFWYRQDPGLGLRLIYFSYDVKMKEKGDIPEGYSVSREKKERFSLILESASTNQTSMYLCASSTRGGQGEQYFGPGTRLTVT.

The rearrangement links TRBV19 to TRBJ2-1; D possibly corresponds to TRBD2 (5 bases). The CDR3 length is 14 residues. Trimming removed 4 bases from V and 10 bases from J, with 17 bases in between. In germline, CDR1 is LNHDA, CDR2 SQIVND (reference sequence). The CDR3 bases are TGTGCCAGTAGTAAGGAGCGGCTCTCGAGGGAGCAGTTCTTC. Residues: CASSKERLSREQFF.

The chain uses TRBV27 and TRBJ2-1; 8 positions agree with TRBD2. The germline V gene encodes CDR1 MNHEY and CDR2 SMNVEV (reference sequence). This CDR3 comprises 14 residues. With V trimmed by 8 bases and J by 1 base, 4 bases remained unmatched. CDR3 sequence (DNA): TGTGCCAGCCGGCGGGGGGCTTCCTACAATGAGCAGTTCTTC. Translation gives CASRRGASYNEQFF.

The chain joins TRBV4-2 to TRBJ2-2; D perhaps matches TRBD2 (5 bases). With 0 bases removed from V and 5 bases from J, the gap between germline ends came to 7 bases. There are 14 residues in the CDR3. Germline lookup yields CDR1 LGHNA and CDR2 YNFKEQ. CDR3 sequence (DNA): TGTGCCAGCAGCCAAGATCGGACTACCGGGGAGCTGTTTTTT. It is translated as CASSQDRTTGELFF.

The V call is TRBV14, the J call TRBJ2-1; TRBD2 is a possible D gene (5 bases). Trimming left V 1 base short and J 7 bases short, with 23 bases between. The CDR3 has 18 amino acids. The germline gives CDR1 SGHDN, CDR2 FVKESK. The CDR3 is CASSQVANREPSRNEQFF. Here the CDR3 DNA reads TGTGCCAGCAGCCAAGTCGCCAACCGGGAACCCTCTCGGAATGAGCAGTTCTTC.

The chain combines TRBV27 with TRBJ2-7; no reliable D call. V was cut by 2 bases and J by 7 bases, with 6 bases left in between. Germline lookup yields CDR1 MNHEY and CDR2 SMNVEV (reference sequence). The CDR3 sequence is 11 residues long. The CDR3: CASSLRDEQYF. CDR3 bases: TGTGCCAGCAGTTTAAGGGATGAGCAGTACTTC.

The V gene is TRBV21-1, the J gene TRBJ2-1; no DNA check was done on the table's D call, TRBD2. TRBV21-1 counts as a pseudogene. The CDR3 covers 15 residues. CDR3 nucleotide sequence: TGTGCCAGCTGTGGTCGGACTAGCGGGATTTATGAGCAGTTCTTC. This encodes CASCGRTSGIYEQFF.

CDR3 DNA sequence: TGTGCCATTCCTCAGGCGGGAGGGTCGAACACCGGGGAGCTGTTTTTT. Its translation: CAIPQAGGSNTGELFF. This chain links TRBV10-3 with TRBJ2-2, with TRBD2 matching over 9 bases. The V segment lost 9 bases and the J segment 0 bases; nucleotides outside the gene matches: 8. The CDR3 runs to 16 residues. Germline-derived CDR1 and CDR2 are ENHRY and SYGVKD.

The rearrangement links TRBV15 to TRBJ1-4; TRBD1 might be the D (6 bases). V was clipped by 1 base and J by 0 bases, with 24 bases between them. Germline loops: CDR1 LNHNV, CDR2 YYDKDF (reference sequence). This CDR3 is 21 amino acids long. The CDR3: CATSRGLGRGLSYPTNEKLFF. In DNA, the CDR3 is TGTGCCACCAGCAGAGGATTAGGCAGGGGCCTCTCCTATCCAACTAATGAAAAACTGTTTTTT.

The chain couples TRBV30 to TRBJ1-4; D unclear. V lost 6 bases, J lost 8 bases, and 16 bases lay in between. Per the germline V gene, CDR1 is GTSNPN and CDR2 is SVGIG (reference sequence). CDR3 length: 13 residues. CDR3 bases: TGTGCCTGTATCGGGAGGGCGCGGGAAAAACTGTTTTTT. It specifies CACIGRAREKLFF.

The chain couples TRBV6-5 to TRBJ1-2; 8 bases line up with TRBD1. This CDR3 is 14 amino acids long. In germline, CDR1 is MNHEY, CDR2 SVGAGI. V trimming: 6 bases; J trimming: 2 bases; junction bases outside the gene matches: 5. CDR3 amino acids: CASRDREMNYGYTF. CDR3 coding DNA: TGTGCCAGCAGGGACAGGGAGATGAACTATGGCTACACCTTC.

V gene TRBV7-7 combines with J gene TRBJ2-5; TRBD2 is a possible D gene (6 bases). Trimming left V 0 bases short and J 1 base short, with 12 bases between. Germline V gene sequence: CDR1 SSHAT, CDR2 FNYEAQ (reference sequence). This CDR3 has 16 residues. The chain's CDR3 is CASSLAGGGSQETQYF. CDR3 sequence (DNA): TGTGCCAGCAGCTTAGCAGGAGGAGGGTCCCAAGAGACCCAGTACTTC.

The rearrangement uses TRBV18 and TRBJ2-3; D is unresolved. Trimming took off 3 bases at V and 1 base at J, with 8 bases between the two ends. The CDR3 totals 14 residues. Germline-derived CDR1 and CDR2 are KGHSH and LQKENI. The CDR3 reads CASSPPSRTDTQYF. The CDR3 coding sequence is TGTGCCAGCTCACCCCCAAGCCGCACAGATACGCAGTATTTT.

The chain recombines TRBV10-1 with TRBJ2-7; 10 positions agree with TRBD1. Germline loops: CDR1 WNHNN, CDR2 SYGVQD (reference sequence). The junction had 4 bases not matched to a gene; V was cut back by 8 bases and J by 3 bases. The CDR3 covers 13 residues. CDR3 protein: CASGDRGFYEQYF. The CDR3 nucleotides read TGCGCCAGCGGGGACAGGGGATTCTACGAGCAGTACTTC.

The rearrangement uses TRBV21-1 and TRBJ2-7; no check of the table's D call, TRBD1, against the DNA was made. TRBV21-1 is a known pseudogene. The CDR3 length is 21 residues. The CDR3 here is CASSKGRRDRFRERPFYEQYF. The CDR3 region has the DNA TGTGCCAGCAGCAAAGGAAGAAGGGACAGGTTTCGAGAGCGACCCTTCTACGAGCAGTACTTC.